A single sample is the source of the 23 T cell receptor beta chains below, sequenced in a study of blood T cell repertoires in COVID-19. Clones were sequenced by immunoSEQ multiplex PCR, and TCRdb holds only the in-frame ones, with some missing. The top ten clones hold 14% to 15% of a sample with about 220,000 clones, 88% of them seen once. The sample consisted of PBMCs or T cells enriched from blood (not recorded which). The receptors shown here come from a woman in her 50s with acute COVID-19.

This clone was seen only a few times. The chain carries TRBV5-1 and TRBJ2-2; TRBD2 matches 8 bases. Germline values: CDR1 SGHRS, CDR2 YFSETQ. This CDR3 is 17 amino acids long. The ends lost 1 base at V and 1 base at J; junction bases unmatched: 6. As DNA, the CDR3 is TGCGCCAGCAGCTTGAAACTAGCGGAGAGGAACACCGGGGAGCTGTTTTTT. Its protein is CASSLKLAERNTGELFF.

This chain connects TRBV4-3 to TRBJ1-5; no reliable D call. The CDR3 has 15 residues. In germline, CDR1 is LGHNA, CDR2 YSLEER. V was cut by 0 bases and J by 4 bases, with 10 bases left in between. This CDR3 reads CASSQDNRANQPQHF. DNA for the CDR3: TGCGCCAGCAGCCAAGATAACAGAGCAAATCAGCCCCAGCATTTT.

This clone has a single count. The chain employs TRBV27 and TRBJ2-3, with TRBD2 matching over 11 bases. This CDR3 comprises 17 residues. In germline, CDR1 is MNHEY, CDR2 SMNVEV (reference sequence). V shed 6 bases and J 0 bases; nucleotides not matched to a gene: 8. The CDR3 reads CASRTRTSGPSTDTQYF. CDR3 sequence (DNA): TGTGCCAGCAGGACGAGGACTAGCGGGCCTAGCACAGATACGCAGTATTTT.

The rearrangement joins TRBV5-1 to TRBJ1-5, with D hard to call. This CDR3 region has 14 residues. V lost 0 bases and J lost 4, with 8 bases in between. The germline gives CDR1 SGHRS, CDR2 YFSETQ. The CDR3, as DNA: TGCGCCAGCAGCTTGGGCCCGGGGAATCAGCCCCAGCATTTT. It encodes CASSLGPGNQPQHF.

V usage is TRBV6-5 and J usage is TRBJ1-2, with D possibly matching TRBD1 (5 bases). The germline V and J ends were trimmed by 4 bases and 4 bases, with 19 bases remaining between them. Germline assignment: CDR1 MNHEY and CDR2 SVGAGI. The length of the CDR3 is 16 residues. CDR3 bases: TGTGCCAGCAGTTCGACGGGGCGGGGGTCGGGCTATGGCTACACCTTC. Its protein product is CASSSTGRGSGYGYTF.

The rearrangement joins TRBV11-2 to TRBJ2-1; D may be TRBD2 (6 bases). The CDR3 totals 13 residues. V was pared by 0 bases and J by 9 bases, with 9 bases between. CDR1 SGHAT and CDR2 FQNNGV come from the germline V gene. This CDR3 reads CASSLEGGSEQFF. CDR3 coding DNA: TGTGCCAGCAGCTTAGAGGGGGGAAGTGAGCAGTTCTTC.

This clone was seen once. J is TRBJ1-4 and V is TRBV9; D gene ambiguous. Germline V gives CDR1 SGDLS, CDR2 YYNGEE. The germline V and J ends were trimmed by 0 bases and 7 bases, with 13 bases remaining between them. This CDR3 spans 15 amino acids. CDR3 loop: CASSVEGRRGEKLFF. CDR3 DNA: TGTGCCAGCAGCGTAGAGGGCCGGCGGGGTGAAAAACTGTTTTTT.

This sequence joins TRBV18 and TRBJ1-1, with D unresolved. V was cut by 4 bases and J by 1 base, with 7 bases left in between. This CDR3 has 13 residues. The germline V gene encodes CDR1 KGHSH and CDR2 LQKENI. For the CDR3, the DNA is TGTGCCAGCTCACAGGCGGCGAACACTGAAGCTTTCTTT. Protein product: CASSQAANTEAFF.

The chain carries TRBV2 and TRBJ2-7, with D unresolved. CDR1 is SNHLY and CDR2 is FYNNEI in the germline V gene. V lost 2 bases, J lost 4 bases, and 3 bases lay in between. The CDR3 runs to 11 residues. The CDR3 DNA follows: TGTGCCAGCAGTGAACCGTACGAGCAGTACTTC. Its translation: CASSEPYEQYF.

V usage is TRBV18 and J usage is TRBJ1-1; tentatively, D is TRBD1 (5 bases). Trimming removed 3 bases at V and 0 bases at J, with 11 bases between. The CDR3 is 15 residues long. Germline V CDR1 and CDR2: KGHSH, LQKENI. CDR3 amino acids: CASSPWGQVNTEAFF. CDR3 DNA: TGTGCCAGCTCACCCTGGGGCCAGGTGAACACTGAAGCTTTCTTT.

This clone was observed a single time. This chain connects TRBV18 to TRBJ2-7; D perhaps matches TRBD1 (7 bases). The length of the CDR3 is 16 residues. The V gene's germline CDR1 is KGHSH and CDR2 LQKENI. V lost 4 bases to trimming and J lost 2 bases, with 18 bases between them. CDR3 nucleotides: TGTGCCAGCTCACTGCAGGAGGGGGCAGCGGCCTACGAGCAGTACTTC. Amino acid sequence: CASSLQEGAAAYEQYF.

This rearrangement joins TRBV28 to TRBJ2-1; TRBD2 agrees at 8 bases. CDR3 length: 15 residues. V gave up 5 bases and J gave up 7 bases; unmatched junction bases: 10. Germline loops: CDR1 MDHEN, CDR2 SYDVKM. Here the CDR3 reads CASSPLAGGRNEQFF. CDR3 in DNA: TGTGCCAGCAGTCCGCTCGCGGGAGGCAGGAATGAGCAGTTCTTC.

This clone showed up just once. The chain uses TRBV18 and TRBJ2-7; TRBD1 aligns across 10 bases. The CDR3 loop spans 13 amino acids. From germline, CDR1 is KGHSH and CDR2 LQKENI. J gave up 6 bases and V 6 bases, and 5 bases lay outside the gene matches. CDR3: CASSRDRGGEQYF. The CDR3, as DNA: TGTGCCAGCTCGCGGGACAGGGGAGGCGAGCAGTACTTC.

The CDR3: CSGSEGNEAFF. For the CDR3, the DNA is TGCAGCGGGTCGGAGGGAAATGAAGCTTTCTTT. The chain carries TRBV29-1 and TRBJ1-1; D not certain. The CDR3 is 11 amino acids. Deletions cut 7 bases from V and 7 bases from J, with 13 bases between. Germline V gene data show CDR1 as SQVTM and CDR2 as ANQGSEA.

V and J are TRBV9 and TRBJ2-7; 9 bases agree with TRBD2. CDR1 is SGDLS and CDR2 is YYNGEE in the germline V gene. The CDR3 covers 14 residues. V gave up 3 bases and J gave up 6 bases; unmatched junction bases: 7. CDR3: CASSEMGLAGEQYF. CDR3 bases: TGTGCCAGCAGCGAGATGGGACTAGCCGGCGAGCAGTACTTC.

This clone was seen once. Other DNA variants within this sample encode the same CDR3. CDR3 coding DNA: TGTGCCAGCAGTTACTCAAACTATGGCTACACCTTC. Translating it yields CASSYSNYGYTF. This chain joins TRBV28 and TRBJ1-2, with D unclear. The germline V gene encodes CDR1 MDHEN and CDR2 SYDVKM. Trimming pared 4 bases from V and 2 bases from J, leaving 5 bases between. This CDR3 is built from 12 residues.

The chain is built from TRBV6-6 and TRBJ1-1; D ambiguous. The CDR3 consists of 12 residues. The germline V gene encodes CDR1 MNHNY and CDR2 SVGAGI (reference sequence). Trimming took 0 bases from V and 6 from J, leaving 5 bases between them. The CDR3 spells CASSYSLSEAFF. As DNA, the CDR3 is TGTGCCAGCAGTTACTCGCTATCTGAAGCTTTCTTT.

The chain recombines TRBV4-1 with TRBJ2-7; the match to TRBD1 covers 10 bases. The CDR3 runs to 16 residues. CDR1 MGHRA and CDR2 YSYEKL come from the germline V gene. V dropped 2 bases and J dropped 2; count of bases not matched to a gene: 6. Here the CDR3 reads CASSQRQGAPPYEQYF. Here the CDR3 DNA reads TGCGCCAGCAGCCAACGACAGGGGGCCCCCCCCTACGAGCAGTACTTC.

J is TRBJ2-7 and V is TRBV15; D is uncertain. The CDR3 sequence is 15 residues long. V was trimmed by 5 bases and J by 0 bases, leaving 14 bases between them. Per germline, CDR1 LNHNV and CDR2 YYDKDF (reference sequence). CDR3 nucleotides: TGTGCCACCAGCGAGCCTAGAGGTAGCTCCTACGAGCAGTACTTC. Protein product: CATSEPRGSSYEQYF.

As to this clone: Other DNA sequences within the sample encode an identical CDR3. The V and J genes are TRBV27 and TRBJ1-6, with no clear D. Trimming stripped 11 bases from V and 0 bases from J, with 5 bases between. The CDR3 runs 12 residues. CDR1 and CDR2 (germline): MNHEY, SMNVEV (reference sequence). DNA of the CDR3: TGTGCCTCGAGCTCCTATAATTCACCCCTCCACTTT. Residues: CASSSYNSPLHF.

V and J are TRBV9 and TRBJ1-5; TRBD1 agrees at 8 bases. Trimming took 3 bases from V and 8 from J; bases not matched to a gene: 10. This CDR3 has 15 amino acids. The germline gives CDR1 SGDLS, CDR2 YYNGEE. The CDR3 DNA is TGTGCCAGCAGCGCCAACACAGGGGGTATGGAGCCCCAGCATTTT. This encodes CASSANTGGMEPQHF. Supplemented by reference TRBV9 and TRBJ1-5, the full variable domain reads DSGVTQTPKHLITATGQRVTLRCSPRSGDLSVYWYQQSLDQGLQFLIQYYNGEERAKGNILERFSAQQFPDLHSELNLSSLELGDSALYFCASSANTGGMEPQHFGDGTRLSIL.

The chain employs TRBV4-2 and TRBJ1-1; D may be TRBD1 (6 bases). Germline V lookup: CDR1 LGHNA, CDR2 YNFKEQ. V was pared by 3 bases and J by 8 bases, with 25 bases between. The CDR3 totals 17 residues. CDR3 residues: CASSQIDRGAKVNEAFF. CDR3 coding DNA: TGTGCCAGCAGCCAGATAGACCGGGGGGCGAAGGTAAACGAAGCTTTCTTT.

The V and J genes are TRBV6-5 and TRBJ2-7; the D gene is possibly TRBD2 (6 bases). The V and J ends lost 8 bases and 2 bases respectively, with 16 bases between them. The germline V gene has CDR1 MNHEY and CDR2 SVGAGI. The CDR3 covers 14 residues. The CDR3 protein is CASLPLPGAYEQYF. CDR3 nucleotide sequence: TGTGCCAGCCTACCCCTCCCGGGGGCCTACGAGCAGTACTTC.